These 20 T cell receptor beta chains came from one sample sequenced in a study of control samples from healthy donors and cancer patients. Generated by immunoSEQ multiplex PCR, the TCRdb table keeps only in-frame clones and is missing some. Here the sample spans about 270,000 clones, almost 85% being singletons. The sequenced sample consisted of PBMCs. The receptors come from a woman in her fifties or sixties with lung cancer.

The chain carries TRBV23-1 and TRBJ1-5; 8 bases map to TRBD1. TRBV23-1 is an open reading frame, and its role is uncertain. Trimming took 2 bases from V and 6 from J; bases not matched to a gene: 9. This CDR3 comprises 16 residues. CDR3 region: CASSQGRTGIVQPQHF. CDR3 sequence (DNA): TGCGCCAGCAGTCAAGGAAGGACAGGGATTGTTCAGCCCCAGCATTTT.

A single count supports this clone. The V and J genes are TRBV19 and TRBJ1-5; the match to TRBD1 covers 11 bases. Germline V gene sequence: CDR1 LNHDA, CDR2 SQIVND (reference sequence). J lost 6 bases, V lost 4 bases, and 8 bases had no gene match. The CDR3 runs 16 residues. For the CDR3, the DNA is TGTGCCAGTAGTACCCCCCGGGACAGGGGGGGTCAGCCCCAGCATTTT. The encoded protein is CASSTPRDRGGQPQHF.

The J gene is TRBJ1-1, the V gene TRBV12-3 or TRBV12-4; D possibly corresponds to TRBD1 (5 bases). V shed 2 bases and J shed 3 bases, with 7 bases lying between them. The CDR3 has 13 residues. The CDR3 protein is CASSLLGDTEAFF. In nucleotides, the CDR3 is TGTGCCAGCAGTTTATTGGGGGACACTGAAGCTTTCTTT.

J is TRBJ1-4 and V is TRBV5-1, with D possibly TRBD1 on 5 matching bases. The length of the CDR3 is 15 residues. CDR1 and CDR2 (germline): SGHRS, YFSETQ. V was trimmed by 3 bases and J by 0 bases, leaving 9 bases between them. The CDR3, as DNA: TGCGCCAGCAGCTCGGGGGACTCAACTAATGAAAAACTGTTTTTT. Protein: CASSSGDSTNEKLFF.

The chain employs TRBV7-2 and TRBJ1-2, with TRBD1 identical over 7 bases. The CDR3 length is 17 residues. Germline loops: CDR1 SGHTA, CDR2 FQGNSA. V shed 3 bases and J 8 bases; nucleotides not matched to a gene: 18. The CDR3 nucleotides are TGTGCCAGCAGCTTCGATGTGCGGACAGGCCATTTGGGCGGCTACACCTTC. Its protein is CASSFDVRTGHLGGYTF.

This CDR3 reads CASSVQTGRGDEKLFF. The CDR3 bases are TGTGCCAGCAGCGTACAAACAGGGAGGGGTGATGAAAAACTGTTTTTT. V usage is TRBV9 and J usage is TRBJ1-4; possible D gene TRBD1, 6 bases. The CDR3 loop spans 16 amino acids. V lost 1 base and J lost 6, with 16 bases in between. CDR1 is SGDLS and CDR2 is YYNGEE in the germline V gene.

This rearrangement joins TRBV25-1 to TRBJ1-2, with TRBD1 as a possible D gene (5 bases). Trimming left V 3 bases short and J 4 bases short, with 12 bases between. CDR3 length equals 14 residues. Germline V gives CDR1 MGHDK, CDR2 SYGVNS. CDR3: CASSDSWGSYGYTF. The CDR3, as DNA: TGTGCCAGCAGTGATTCATGGGGGTCCTATGGCTACACCTTC.

V usage is TRBV11-2 and J usage is TRBJ1-1; D not certain. Germline assignment: CDR1 SGHAT and CDR2 FQNNGV. Trimming stripped 5 bases from V and 0 bases from J, with 7 bases between. The CDR3 consists of 13 residues. The CDR3 coding sequence is TGTGCCAGCAGCGTCCAGGTGAACACTGAAGCTTTCTTT. Its translation is CASSVQVNTEAFF.

This chain joins TRBV24-1 and TRBJ2-5, with 9 bases identical to TRBD1. Trimming cost V 4 bases and J 5 bases; bases outside gene matches: 7. Germline values: CDR1 KGHDR, CDR2 SFDVKD. The CDR3 spans 15 residues. The DNA for the CDR3 is TGTGCCACCAGTGACCCACAGGGGGCCGTCGAGACCCAGTACTTC. Its translation: CATSDPQGAVETQYF.

This chain joins TRBV5-8 and TRBJ2-1; D is unclear. Germline V gene data show CDR1 as SGHTS and CDR2 as YDEGEE. The length of the CDR3 is 11 residues. V was clipped by 0 bases and J by 9 bases, with 4 bases between them. The CDR3 sequence is CASSLAGEQFF. CDR3 bases: TGTGCCAGCAGCTTGGCGGGTGAGCAGTTCTTC.

The rearrangement joins TRBV18 to TRBJ1-1; weak D call: TRBD1 (5 bases). V was clipped by 2 bases and J by 4 bases, with 8 bases between them. The germline gives CDR1 KGHSH, CDR2 LQKENI. CDR3 length: 13 residues. The CDR3 spells CASSPAGPTEAFF. The DNA of the CDR3 is TGTGCCAGCTCACCAGCAGGGCCCACTGAAGCTTTCTTT.

V gene TRBV5-4 combines with J gene TRBJ2-5; D possibly uses TRBD1 or TRBD2 (7 bases each). The germline V and J ends were trimmed by 4 bases and 3 bases, with 16 bases remaining between them. Germline V gene sequence: CDR1 SGHNT, CDR2 YYREEE (reference sequence). This CDR3 comprises 15 residues. The DNA for the CDR3 is TGTGCCAGCAGCCGGACAGGCCTAGCGGAAGAGACCCAGTACTTC. Amino acid sequence: CASSRTGLAEETQYF.

This chain uses TRBV27 with TRBJ1-5; TRBD1 is a possible D gene (5 bases). The V and J ends lost 4 bases and 0 bases respectively, with 10 bases between them. Germline assignment: CDR1 MNHEY and CDR2 SMNVEV (reference sequence). The length of the CDR3 is 15 residues. CDR3 amino acids: CASSSQGTSNQPQHF. Here the CDR3 DNA reads TGTGCCAGCAGTTCGCAGGGTACTAGCAATCAGCCCCAGCATTTT.

The chain uses TRBV21-1 and TRBJ1-1. TRBV21-1 is flagged as a pseudogene. The CDR3 is 15 residues long. CDR3 bases: TGTGCCAGCAGCAAGGGGAGGGGAGCGAACACTGAAGCTTTCTTT. Its translation: CASSKGRGANTEAFF.

The J gene is TRBJ2-3, the V gene TRBV27; 11 nucleotides align to TRBD2. Germline V gives CDR1 MNHEY, CDR2 SMNVEV (reference sequence). V dropped 4 bases and J dropped 3; count of bases not matched to a gene: 9. CDR3 length: 17 residues. The CDR3: CASSSRTSGYFTDTQYF. CDR3 DNA sequence: TGTGCCAGCAGTTCCAGGACTAGCGGGTATTTTACAGATACGCAGTATTTT.

The rearrangement joins TRBV5-1 to TRBJ2-3, with D possibly being TRBD2 (7 bases). Deletions cut 0 bases from V and 6 bases from J, with 11 bases between. Germline CDR1 and CDR2: SGHRS and YFSETQ. This CDR3 region has 14 residues. DNA for the CDR3: TGCGCCAGCAGCTTGGTGGGGGGGCCGGATACGCAGTATTTT. It yields the protein CASSLVGGPDTQYF.

The V and J genes are TRBV30 and TRBJ1-5; tentatively, D is TRBD1 (6 bases). CDR3 length equals 16 residues. Trimming took 0 bases from V and 2 from J, leaving 14 bases between them. Germline lookup yields CDR1 GTSNPN and CDR2 SVGIG (reference sequence). CDR3 loop: CAWSVWGHTCNQPQHF. CDR3 DNA sequence: TGTGCCTGGAGTGTATGGGGACATACATGCAATCAGCCCCAGCATTTT. The complete variable domain, with remaining parts taken from reference TRBV30 and TRBJ1-5, reads SQTIHQWPATLVQPVGSPLSLECTVEGTSNPNLYWYRQAAGRGLQLLFYSVGIGQISSEVPQNLSASRPQDRQFILSSKKLLLSDSGFYLCAWSVWGHTCNQPQHFGDGTRLSIL.

The chain is built from TRBV5-1 and TRBJ2-1; 8 bases are shared with TRBD2. The CDR3 runs 15 residues. Losses at the gene ends were 0 bases for V and 4 bases for J; bases not matched to a gene: 3. Germline loops: CDR1 SGHRS, CDR2 YFSETQ. The CDR3 DNA sequence: TGCGCCAGCAGCTTGGATGCGGGGGGATACAATGAGCAGTTCTTC. As protein: CASSLDAGGYNEQFF.

The chain has TRBV7-2 and TRBJ1-1; TRBD1 might be the D (6 bases). The V end lost 5 bases, the J end lost 1 base, and 14 bases lay between the germline ends. CDR1 and CDR2 (germline): SGHTA, FQGNSA. CDR3 size: 15 residues. The CDR3 loop reads CASSPTGTRNTEAFF. The DNA for the CDR3 is TGTGCCAGCAGCCCTACAGGGACCCGGAACACTGAAGCTTTCTTT.

This rearrangement joins TRBV5-4 to TRBJ2-6; D remains unclear. V lost 2 bases to trimming and J lost 0 bases, with 9 bases between them. The germline CDR1 and CDR2 sequences are SGHNT and YYREEE (reference sequence). This CDR3 is built from 16 residues. The CDR3 loop reads CASSFGAASGANVLTF. Here the CDR3 DNA reads TGTGCCAGCAGCTTCGGTGCAGCCTCTGGGGCCAACGTCCTGACTTTC.